This TCR beta chain emerged from a study of blood T cell repertoires in COVID-19. Looking at the study overall: T cells, B-cell-depleted T cells, or PBMCs provided the cDNA or gDNA that served as material.

Original analysis: From reference gene primer amplification, estimates of nucleated cell counts were derived. Data came from immunoSEQ multiplex PCR; TCRdb stores just in-frame clones and leaves some out. D and trimming come from the DNA, and the V and J calls and clone size come from that table. In the table there are about 290,000 clones, about nine tenths of which are singletons. Patients at the Seattle site were enrolled during active infection and followed longitudinally. Germline V lookup: CDR1 SEHNR, CDR2 FQNEAQ (reference sequence). The trim removed 5 bases at V and 0 bases at J, leaving 7 bases unmatched. CDR3 length: 16 residues.

The receptor's source is a woman between 25 and 40 years old with COVID-19, enrolled during active disease. The source material was peripheral blood. The chain carries TRBV7-9 and TRBJ1-1, with 9 bases identical to TRBD1. The CDR3 nucleotides read TGTGCCAGCAGCCAGATGACAGGGGGACTGAACACTGAAGCTTTCTTT. This encodes CASSQMTGGLNTEAFF. Full variable domain (outside the CDR3, taken from reference TRBV7-9 and TRBJ1-1): DTGVSQNPRHKITKRGQNVTFRCDPISEHNRLYWYRQTLGQGPEFLTYFQNEAQLEKSRLLSDRFSAERPKGSFSTLEIQRTEQGDSAMYLCASSQMTGGLNTEAFFGQGTRLTVV.